This is a list of T cell receptor beta chains from one sample in a study of T cells after yellow fever vaccination. TCRdb itself ran the 5' RACE reads through MiXCR, one entry per CDR3 protein. Found here are some 200,000 distinct CDR3 sequences, approximately 11% of them singletons; the top ten hold just over 35%. Here the sequenced sample was CD8+ T cells sorted from PBMCs, taken 15 days after the yellow fever booster vaccination. The receptor source for this set is a man aged 18-30 years who received the YFV17D yellow fever vaccine. CDR3s include the opening cysteine and the closing phenylalanine or tryptophan. The D gene is left open where the match is weak. Where a row states a size, it is once, few, many or the class of an expanded clone; other rows omit it.

J gene | D gene | V gene | clone size | CDR3 protein | CDR3 DNA
TRBJ2-4 | TRBD2 | TRBV7-2 | . | CASSLRLAGGLAKNIQYF | TGTGCCAGCAGCTTGCGACTAGCGGGGGGTTTAGCCAAAAACATTCAGTACTTC
TRBJ1-6 | TRBD1 | TRBV4-3 | . | CASSQDWGTGIFLRSYNSPLHF | TGCGCCAGCAGCCAAGACTGGGGGACAGGGATTTTTTTACGCTCCTATAATTCACCCCTCCACTTT
TRBJ1-1 | . | TRBV4-1 | . | CASSPNTLSDTEAFF | TGCGCCAGCAGCCCGAACACCTTAAGTGACACTGAAGCTTTCTTT
TRBJ1-4 | TRBD1 | TRBV5-1 | few | CASSLVQGAIGRGEKLFF | TGCGCCAGCAGCTTGGTCCAGGGGGCGATTGGAAGGGGTGAAAAACTGTTTTTT
TRBJ2-2 | . | TRBV27 | . | CASRRVRAYTGELFF | TGTGCCAGCAGGAGAGTACGAGCCTACACCGGGGAGCTGTTTTTT
TRBJ2-3 | . | TRBV6-4 | . | CASSESAGLGARVFTDTQYF | TGTGCCAGCAGTGAATCAGCAGGGTTGGGGGCCCGAGTTTTCACAGATACGCAGTATTTT
TRBJ2-7 | TRBD1 | TRBV19 | few | CASGTGDFYEQYF | TGTGCCAGTGGGACAGGGGACTTCTACGAGCAGTACTTC
TRBJ1-2 | TRBD1 | TRBV6-2/TRBV6-3 | . | CASSSLRDRGRGYTF | TGTGCCAGCAGTTCGCTCCGGGACAGGGGACGTGGCTACACCTTC
TRBJ2-5 | . | TRBV15 | . | CATSRDLASQETQYF | TGTGCCACCAGCAGAGATTTGGCAAGTCAAGAGACCCAGTACTTC
TRBJ2-1 | TRBD1 | TRBV10-2 | few | CASSELGQDYNEQFF | TGCGCCAGCAGTGAACTTGGACAGGACTACAATGAGCAGTTCTTC
TRBJ2-1 | TRBD2 | TRBV5-1 | . | CASSLGLAEYNEQFF | TGCGCCAGCAGCCTAGGACTAGCGGAGTACAATGAGCAGTTCTTC
TRBJ1-1 | . | TRBV5-6 | . | CASSFVGNLEAFF | TGTGCCAGCAGCTTTGTGGGCAACCTTGAAGCTTTCTTT
TRBJ1-5 | . | TRBV20-1 | few | CSARDLREFNQPQHF | TGCAGTGCTAGAGATTTGAGGGAGTTCAACCAGCCCCAGCATTTT
TRBJ2-5 | TRBD2 | TRBV7-6 | . | CASSPVRGLAGETQYF | TGTGCCAGCAGCCCCGTCCGCGGACTAGCGGGGGAGACCCAGTACTTC
TRBJ2-1 | TRBD1 | TRBV7-9 | . | CASSPPGTGSNEQFF | TGTGCCAGCAGCCCTCCCGGGACAGGGAGCAATGAGCAGTTCTTC
TRBJ2-5 | TRBD2 | TRBV4-1 | few | CASSPSRRGDQETQYF | TGCGCCAGCAGCCCAAGTCGGCGGGGGGACCAAGAGACCCAGTACTTC
TRBJ2-7 | . | TRBV5-5 | . | CASSWQGTSYEQYF | TGTGCCAGCAGCTGGCAGGGGACCTCCTACGAGCAGTACTTC
TRBJ2-1 | . | TRBV28 | . | CASSLGRNNEQFF | TGTGCCAGCAGCTTAGGACGCAACAATGAGCAGTTCTTC
TRBJ1-5 | . | TRBV27 | few | CASRPGAYSNQPQHF | TGTGCCAGCAGGCCTGGGGCCTATAGCAATCAGCCCCAGCATTTT
TRBJ1-2 | . | TRBV4-3 | few | CASSQGTWGIGGYTF | TGCGCCAGCAGCCAAGGGACGTGGGGAATTGGTGGCTACACCTTC
TRBJ2-1 | TRBD1 | TRBV9 | . | CASSENDRVFDNEQFF | TGTGCCAGCAGCGAGAACGACAGGGTTTTCGACAATGAGCAGTTCTTC
TRBJ2-1 | TRBD1 | TRBV7-9 | few | CASRQSGTETYNEQFF | TGTGCCAGCAGGCAATCCGGGACAGAGACGTACAATGAGCAGTTCTTC
TRBJ1-1 | TRBD1 | TRBV7-6 | few | CASSSTGSTEAFF | TGTGCCAGCAGCTCGACAGGGAGCACTGAAGCTTTCTTT
TRBJ2-1 | TRBD2 | TRBV7-9 | few | CASSLVSGLNEQFF | TGTGCCAGCAGCTTAGTTAGCGGGCTCAATGAGCAGTTCTTC
TRBJ2-3 | . | TRBV6-2/TRBV6-3 | few | CASSYSRISDTQYF | TGTGCCAGCAGTTACTCTAGGATATCAGATACGCAGTATTTT
TRBJ1-6 | TRBD1 | TRBV28 | few | CASSPRTGHSPLHF | TGTGCCAGCAGTCCGCGGACAGGGCACTCACCCCTCCACTTT
TRBJ2-3 | . | TRBV11-3 | . | CASSGGSGAQYF | TGTGCCAGCAGCGGGGGGAGCGGAGCCCAGTATTTT
TRBJ2-1 | . | TRBV6-4 | . | CASSALTGHEQFF | TGTGCCAGCAGTGCCCTGACAGGCCATGAGCAGTTCTTC
TRBJ2-2 | . | TRBV3-1 | . | CASSPGGDSYTGELFF | TGTGCCAGCAGCCCCGGCGGGGACAGCTACACCGGGGAGCTGTTTTTT
TRBJ2-4 | . | TRBV2 | many | CASSFEDYGKNIQYF | TGTGCCAGCAGTTTCGAGGACTATGGCAAAAACATTCAGTACTTC
TRBJ1-2 | . | TRBV7-9 | . | CASSPKANRGSGYTF | TGTGCCAGCAGCCCTAAAGCGAACCGGGGGTCTGGCTACACCTTC
TRBJ2-7 | . | TRBV5-1 | many | CASSLEARSSYEQYF | TGCGCCAGCAGCTTGGAGGCTCGGAGCTCCTACGAGCAGTACTTC
TRBJ2-5 | TRBD2 | TRBV27 | few | CASALAGVETQYF | TGTGCCAGCGCCCTAGCGGGGGTGGAGACCCAGTACTTC
TRBJ2-7 | . | TRBV29-1 | few | CSVVVHEQYF | TGCAGCGTTGTTGTCCACGAGCAGTACTTC
TRBJ2-1 | . | TRBV20-1 | few | CSAGEDLSLHEQFF | TGCAGTGCCGGGGAGGATCTTTCTCTCCATGAGCAGTTCTTC
TRBJ2-3 | . | TRBV6-1 | once | CASNLWRSPDTQYF | TGTGCCAGCAATCTTTGGAGGAGCCCAGATACGCAGTATTTT
TRBJ2-2 | . | TRBV5-1 | . | CASSLIWGTGELFF | TGCGCCAGCAGCTTAATATGGGGAACCGGGGAGCTGTTTTTT
TRBJ1-1 | . | TRBV5-1 | few | CASSLAGTGIEAFF | TGCGCCAGCAGCTTGGCGGGCACAGGGATAGAAGCTTTCTTT
TRBJ2-2 | TRBD1 | TRBV5-1 | many | CASTPHGDRGRTGELFF | TGCGCCAGCACCCCTCACGGGGACAGGGGCCGCACCGGGGAGCTGTTTTTT
TRBJ2-7 | . | TRBV7-9 | few | CASSPRWADEQYF | TGTGCCAGCAGCCCGCGTTGGGCGGACGAGCAGTACTTC
TRBJ2-5 | TRBD1 | TRBV7-9 | few | CASSPTGSTGDQETQYF | TGTGCCAGCAGCCCAACGGGGTCCACAGGGGATCAAGAGACCCAGTACTTC